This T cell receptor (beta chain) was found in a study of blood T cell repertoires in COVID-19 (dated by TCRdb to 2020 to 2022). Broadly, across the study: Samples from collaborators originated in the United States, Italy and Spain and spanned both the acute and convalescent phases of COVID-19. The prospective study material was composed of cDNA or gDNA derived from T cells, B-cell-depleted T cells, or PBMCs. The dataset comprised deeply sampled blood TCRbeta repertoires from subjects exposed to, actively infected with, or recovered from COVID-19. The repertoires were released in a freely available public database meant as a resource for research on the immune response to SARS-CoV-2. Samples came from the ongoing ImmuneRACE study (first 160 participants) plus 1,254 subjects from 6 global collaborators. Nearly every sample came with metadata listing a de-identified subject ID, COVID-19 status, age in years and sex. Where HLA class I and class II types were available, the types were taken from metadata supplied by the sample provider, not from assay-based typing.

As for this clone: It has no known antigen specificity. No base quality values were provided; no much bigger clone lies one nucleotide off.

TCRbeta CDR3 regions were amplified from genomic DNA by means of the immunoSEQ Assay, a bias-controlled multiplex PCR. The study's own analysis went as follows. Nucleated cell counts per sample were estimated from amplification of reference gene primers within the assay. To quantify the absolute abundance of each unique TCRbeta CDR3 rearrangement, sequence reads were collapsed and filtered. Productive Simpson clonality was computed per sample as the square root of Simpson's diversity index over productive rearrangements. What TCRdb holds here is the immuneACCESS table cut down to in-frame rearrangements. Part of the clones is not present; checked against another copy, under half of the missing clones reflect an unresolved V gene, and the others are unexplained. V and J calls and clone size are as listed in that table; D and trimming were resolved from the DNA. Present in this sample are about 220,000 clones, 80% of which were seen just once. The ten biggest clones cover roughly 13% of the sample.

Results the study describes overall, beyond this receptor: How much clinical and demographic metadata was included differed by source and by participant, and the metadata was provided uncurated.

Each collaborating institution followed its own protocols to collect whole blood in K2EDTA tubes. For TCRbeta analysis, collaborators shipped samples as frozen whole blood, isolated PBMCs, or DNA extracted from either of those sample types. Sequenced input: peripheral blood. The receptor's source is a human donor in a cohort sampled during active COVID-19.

The base sequence is TGTGCCAGCAGCTTAGAAAGAGGCACTGAAGCTTTCTTT. Translated, this is CASSLERGTEAFF. The chain joins TRBV13 to TRBJ1-1; no D segment can be confidently identified. Relative to germline, V is 1 base shorter and J is 4 bases shorter, with 7 bases between their ends. CDR1 PRHDT and CDR2 FYEKMQ are derived from the germline V gene (reference sequence). The CDR3 runs 13 residues from the cysteine to the phenylalanine. Only the CDR3 portion is preserved as DNA: 39 bases, with reading frame beginning at the first base.